This record concerns one T cell receptor (beta chain) sequence. This record belongs to a study of blood T cell repertoires in COVID-19. In the study overall: The cDNA or gDNA used as material had been derived from T cells, B-cell-depleted T cells, or PBMCs.

V was trimmed by 2 bases and J by 4 bases, leaving 10 bases between them. Germline lookup yields CDR1 SNHLY and CDR2 FYNNEI. CDR3 length: 14 amino acids. As originally analysed: Reference gene primer amplification gave nucleated cell count estimates. Clones were read by immunoSEQ multiplex PCR, and TCRdb kept only the in-frame ones, dropping some. Clone size and the V and J calls come from that table; the DNA yielded D and trimming. The profile shows approximately 240,000 clones, under 85% of them singletons. The chain links TRBV2 to TRBJ2-3; D uncertain. This sequence originates from a human donor in a cohort sampled during active COVID-19. Specimen: peripheral blood. The CDR3 nucleotides read TGTGCCAGCAGTGAATCCAGTTTGGCAGATACGCAGTATTTT. Translated, it gives CASSESSLADTQYF.